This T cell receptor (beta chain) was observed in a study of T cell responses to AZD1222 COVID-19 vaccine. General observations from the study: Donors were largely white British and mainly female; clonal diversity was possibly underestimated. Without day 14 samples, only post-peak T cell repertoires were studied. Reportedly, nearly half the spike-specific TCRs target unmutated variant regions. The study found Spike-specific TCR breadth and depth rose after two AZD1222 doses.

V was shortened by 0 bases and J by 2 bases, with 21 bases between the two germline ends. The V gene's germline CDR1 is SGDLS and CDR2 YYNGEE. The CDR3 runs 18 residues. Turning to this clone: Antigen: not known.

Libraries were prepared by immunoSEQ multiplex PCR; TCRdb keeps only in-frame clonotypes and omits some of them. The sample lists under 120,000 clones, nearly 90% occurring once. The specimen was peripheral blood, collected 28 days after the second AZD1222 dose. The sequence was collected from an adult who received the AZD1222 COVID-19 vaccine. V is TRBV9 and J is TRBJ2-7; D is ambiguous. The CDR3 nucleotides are TGTGCCAGCAGCGTAGATTCGGGTAGTCTACCCCAAACCTACGAGCAGTACTTC. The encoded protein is CASSVDSGSLPQTYEQYF.